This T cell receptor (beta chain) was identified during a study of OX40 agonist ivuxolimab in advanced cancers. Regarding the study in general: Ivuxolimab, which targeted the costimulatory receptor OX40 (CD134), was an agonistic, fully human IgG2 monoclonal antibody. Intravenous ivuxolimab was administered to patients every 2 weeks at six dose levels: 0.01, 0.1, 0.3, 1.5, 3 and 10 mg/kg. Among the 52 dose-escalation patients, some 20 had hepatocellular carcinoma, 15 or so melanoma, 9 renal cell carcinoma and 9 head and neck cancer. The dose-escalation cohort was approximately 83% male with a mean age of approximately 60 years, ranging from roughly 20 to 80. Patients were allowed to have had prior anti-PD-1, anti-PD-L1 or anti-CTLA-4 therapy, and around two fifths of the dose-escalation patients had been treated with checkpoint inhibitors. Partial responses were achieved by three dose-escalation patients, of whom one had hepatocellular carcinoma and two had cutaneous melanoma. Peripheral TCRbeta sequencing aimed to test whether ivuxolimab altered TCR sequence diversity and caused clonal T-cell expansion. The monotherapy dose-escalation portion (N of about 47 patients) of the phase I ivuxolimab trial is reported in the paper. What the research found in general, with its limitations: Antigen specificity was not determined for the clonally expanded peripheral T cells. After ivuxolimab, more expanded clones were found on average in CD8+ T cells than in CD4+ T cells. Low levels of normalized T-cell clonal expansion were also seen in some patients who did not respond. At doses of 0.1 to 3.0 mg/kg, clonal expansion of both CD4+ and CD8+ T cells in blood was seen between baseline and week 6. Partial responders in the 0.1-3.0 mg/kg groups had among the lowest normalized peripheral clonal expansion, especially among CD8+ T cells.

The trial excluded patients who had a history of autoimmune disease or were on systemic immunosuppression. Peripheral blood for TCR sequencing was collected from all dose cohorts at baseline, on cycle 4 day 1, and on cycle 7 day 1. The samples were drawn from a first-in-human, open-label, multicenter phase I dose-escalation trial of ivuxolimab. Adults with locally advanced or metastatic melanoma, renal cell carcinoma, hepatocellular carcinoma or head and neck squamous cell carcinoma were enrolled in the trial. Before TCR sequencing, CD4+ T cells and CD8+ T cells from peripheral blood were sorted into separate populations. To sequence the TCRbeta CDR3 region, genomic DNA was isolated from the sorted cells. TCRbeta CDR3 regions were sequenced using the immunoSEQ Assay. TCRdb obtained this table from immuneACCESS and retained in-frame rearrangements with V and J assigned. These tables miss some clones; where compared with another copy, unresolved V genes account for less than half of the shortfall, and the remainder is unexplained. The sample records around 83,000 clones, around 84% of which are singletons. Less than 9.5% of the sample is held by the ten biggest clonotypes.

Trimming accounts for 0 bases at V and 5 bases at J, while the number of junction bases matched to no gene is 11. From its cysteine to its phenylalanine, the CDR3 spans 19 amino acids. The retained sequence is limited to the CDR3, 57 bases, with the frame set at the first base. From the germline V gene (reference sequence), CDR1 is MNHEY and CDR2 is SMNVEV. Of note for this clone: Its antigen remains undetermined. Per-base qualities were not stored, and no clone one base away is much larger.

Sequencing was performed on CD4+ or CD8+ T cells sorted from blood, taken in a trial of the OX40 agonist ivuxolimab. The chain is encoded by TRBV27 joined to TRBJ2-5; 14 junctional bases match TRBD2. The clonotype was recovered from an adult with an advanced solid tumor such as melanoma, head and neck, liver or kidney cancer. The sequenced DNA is TGTGCCAGCAGTTTATCCTTTTTGGGACTAGCGGGAGTCATGGAGACCCAGTACTTC. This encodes CASSLSFLGLAGVMETQYF.